Following are 5 T cell receptor beta chains from one sample sequenced in a study of T cells in Graves' hyperthyroidism and ophthalmopathy (dated by TCRdb to the late 2010s). The method was multiplex PCR. The sample was run on an Illumina HiSeq 2000. The TCR beta CDR3 regions were amplified from RNA transcripts. For the first round of RT-PCR on the TCR CDR3, the HTBI primer set was used together with the Qiagen OneStep RT-PCR kit. Using fastp trimming at Q25 and MiXCR clonotype assembly, TCRdb reanalyzed the public sequencing data and kept in-frame beta chains. For every CDR3 protein sequence, its rows merge into one entry that carries the most common genes and DNA. The sample table holds approximately 600,000 distinct CDR3 sequences, of which roughly 20% were seen once. Of the sample, 34% is held by the ten largest clones. The sequenced sample was blood. These receptors were collected from a man aged 25 to 40 with Graves' ophthalmopathy.

In this sample, this clonotype turned up a few times. The V and J genes are TRBV28 and TRBJ2-7, with 10 bases lining up with TRBD2. With 10 bases clipped from V and 0 bases from J, the junction kept 9 bases outside the gene matches. This CDR3 region has 15 residues. The V gene's germline CDR1 is MDHEN and CDR2 SYDVKM. CDR3 DNA: TGTGCCACTGCCGGACTAGCGGATTTCTCCTACGAGCAGTACTTC. It translates to CATAGLADFSYEQYF.

This clonotype was counted many times. V usage is TRBV18 and J usage is TRBJ1-4; maybe TRBD1 (6 bases). V was shortened by 3 bases and J by 11 bases, with 10 bases between the two germline ends. The germline V gene has CDR1 KGHSH and CDR2 LQKENI. The CDR3 consists of 12 residues. The DNA of the CDR3 is TGTGCCAGCTCACCGGCAGGGGAGAAACTGTTTTTT. Protein sequence: CASSPAGEKLFF.

This clonotype was found once. J is TRBJ2-3 and V is TRBV20-1; D is unclear. V lost 5 bases to trimming and J lost 4 bases, with 19 bases between them. This CDR3 has 15 residues. The germline V gene encodes CDR1 DFQATT and CDR2 SNEGSKA (reference sequence). The DNA for the CDR3 is TGCAGTGCTTCGGGTGGATTCGAGGCACCAGATACGCAGTATTTT. Translated: CSASGGFEAPDTQYF.

This clonotype was seen only a few times. The J gene is TRBJ1-4, the V gene TRBV20-1; D gene uncertain. V was pared by 3 bases and J by 0 bases, with 11 bases between. Germline V gene sequence: CDR1 DFQATT, CDR2 SNEGSKA (reference sequence). This CDR3 spans 15 amino acids. The CDR3 nucleotides read TGCAGTGCTAGGCTCCCAGATGCAACTAATGAAAAACTGTTTTTT. It yields the protein CSARLPDATNEKLFF.

This sequence joins TRBV7-9 and TRBJ2-5; 9 positions match TRBD2. The length of the CDR3 is 15 residues. Germline CDR1 reads SEHNR; CDR2 reads FQNEAQ (reference sequence). Losses at the gene ends were 4 bases for V and 2 bases for J; bases not matched to a gene: 5. The CDR3 DNA follows: TGTGCCAGCAGCTCCGTAGCGGGAGATCAAGAGACCCAGTACTTC. Translated: CASSSVAGDQETQYF.